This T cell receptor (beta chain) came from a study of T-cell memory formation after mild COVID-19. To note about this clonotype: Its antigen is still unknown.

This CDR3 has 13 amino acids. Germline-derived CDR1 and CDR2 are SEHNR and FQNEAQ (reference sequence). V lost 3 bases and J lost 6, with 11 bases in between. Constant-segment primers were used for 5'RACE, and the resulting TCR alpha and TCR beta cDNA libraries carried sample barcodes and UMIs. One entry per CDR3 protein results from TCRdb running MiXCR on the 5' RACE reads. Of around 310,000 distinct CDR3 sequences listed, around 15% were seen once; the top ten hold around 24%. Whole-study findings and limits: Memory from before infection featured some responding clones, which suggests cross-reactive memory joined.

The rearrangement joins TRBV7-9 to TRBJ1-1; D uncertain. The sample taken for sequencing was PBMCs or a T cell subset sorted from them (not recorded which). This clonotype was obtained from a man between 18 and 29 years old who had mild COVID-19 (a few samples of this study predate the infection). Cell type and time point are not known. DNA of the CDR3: TGTGCCAGCAGCTTTAGCGGGTGGGCTGAAGCTTTCTTT. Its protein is CASSFSGWAEAFF.